This paragraph reports one TCR beta chain. There is no known antigen for this receptor. No quality values exist for individual bases; no much larger clone is one base distant. This sample was included in a study of T cell responses to AZD1222 COVID-19 vaccine (dated by TCRdb to the early 2020s). Background on the whole study: AZD1222 recipients with second doses at about 4 weeks or about 12 weeks were pooled, because spike-specific TCR depth and breadth did not differ between schedules. TCR sequencing covered approximately 230 trial participants: 200 to 220 given two doses of AZD1222 and 26 given two doses of MenACWY control vaccine. Enrollment into the trials was organized by age into subgroups of 18-55, 56-69 and 70-plus years, and those subgroups contained around 150, 28 and 57 TCR-sequenced participants, respectively. On the study overall, not on this receptor specifically: After two AZD1222 doses, spike-specific TCR breadth and depth were significantly higher than at day 0 and than in MenACWY recipients. Participants were mostly white British, with more females than males. The authors suggested clonal diversity may have been underestimated. Because no day 14 peak-response samples were available, the repertoires could be characterized only after the peak T cell response. Conclusions about previously exposed vaccinees were limited because only six AZD1222 recipients were SARS-CoV-2 seropositive at baseline. The whole spike protein was spanned by vaccine-associated CD4 TCRs, and dominant responses were seen in regions 160-218 and 743-854. In the small 56-69-year group, the increase in depth fell short of significance, most likely because of low power. Nearly half of unique spike-specific TCRs reportedly recognized epitopes outside regions mutated in the B.1.351 and B.1.1.7 variants.

The CDR3 regions of human TCRbeta chains were analyzed by immunosequencing. The study's processing was this. Repertoire TCRs were matched against a reference library of SARS-CoV-2-specific TCRs generated with the MIRA antigen-specificity platform. Breadth was defined as the fraction of unique TCRs that were SARS-CoV-2-associated. Depth was defined as the fraction of total T cells that were SARS-CoV-2-associated. Using the MIRA data, each spike-specific TCR was assigned both to the spike region to which the TCR was reactive and to a CD4 or CD8 class. Log10-transformed breadth and depth values were compared by one-way ANOVA with Sidak's multiple comparisons tests. As stored in TCRdb, this immuneACCESS dataset retains in-frame rearrangements with V and J assigned. A fraction of the clones does not appear; measured against another copy, unresolved V genes explain less than half of the discrepancy, and the remainder lacks a known reason. V and J calls and clone size follow that table, whereas D and trimming were derived from the DNA. Present in this sample are some 130,000 clones, roughly 90% of which were seen just once. The ten largest account for over 2.5% of the sample.

Relative to germline, V is 9 bases shorter and J is 1 base shorter, with 19 bases between their ends. Taken from the germline V gene, the CDR1 and CDR2 loops are ENHRY and SYGVKD. From the cysteine through the phenylalanine, the CDR3 covers 16 amino acids. The sequence is cut down to CDR3 DNA, 48 bases in frame from base 1. In light of the paper, this sample's time point label describes: baseline before first vaccination. The vaccinee samples were drawn from two UK trials, COV001 and COV002, one of which was a single-blind randomized controlled phase 2/3 trial testing AZD1222 (ChAdOx1 nCoV-19) in healthy adults. For TCRbeta chain sequencing, PBMC samples from trial participants were taken at day 0 and at day 28 after the second dose.

The source material was peripheral blood, sampled on day 0 of AZD1222 vaccination. This clonotype originated in an adult in good health. The chain was built from TRBV10-3 and TRBJ1-3; a tentative D match to TRBD1 spans 5 bases. CDR3 region: CAINNQQEGSGNTIYF. The DNA sequence is TGTGCCATTAACAATCAACAGGAAGGGTCTGGAAACACCATATATTTT.